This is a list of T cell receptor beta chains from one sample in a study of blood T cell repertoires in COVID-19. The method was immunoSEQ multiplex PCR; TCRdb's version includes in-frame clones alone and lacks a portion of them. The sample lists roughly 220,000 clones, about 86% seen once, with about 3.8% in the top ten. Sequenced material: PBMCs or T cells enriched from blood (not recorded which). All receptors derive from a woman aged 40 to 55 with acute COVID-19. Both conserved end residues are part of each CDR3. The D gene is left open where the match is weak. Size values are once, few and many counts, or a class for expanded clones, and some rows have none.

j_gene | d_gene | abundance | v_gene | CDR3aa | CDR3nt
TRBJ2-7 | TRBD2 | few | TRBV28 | CASSPRLAGVYEQYF | TGTGCCAGCAGTCCCCGGCTAGCGGGAGTATACGAGCAGTACTTC
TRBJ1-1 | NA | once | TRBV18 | CASSADMNTEAFF | TGTGCCAGCTCCGCGGACATGAACACTGAAGCTTTCTTT
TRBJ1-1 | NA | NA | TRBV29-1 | CSVDDRLNTEAFF | TGCAGCGTAGATGACAGGCTAAACACTGAAGCTTTCTTT
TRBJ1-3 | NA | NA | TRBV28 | CASSSQGRYSGNTIYF | TGTGCCAGCAGTTCTCAGGGGCGATACTCTGGAAACACCATATATTTT
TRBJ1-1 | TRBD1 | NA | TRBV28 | CASSLHRGVGTEAFF | TGTGCCAGCAGTCTCCACAGGGGAGTGGGGACTGAAGCTTTCTTT
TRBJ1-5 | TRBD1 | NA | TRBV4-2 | CASSHAQGDSNQPQHF | TGTGCCAGCAGCCATGCACAGGGGGATAGCAATCAGCCCCAGCATTTT
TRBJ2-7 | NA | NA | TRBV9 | CASSVGGIPGEQYF | TGTGCCAGCAGCGTAGGCGGGATCCCGGGGGAGCAGTACTTC
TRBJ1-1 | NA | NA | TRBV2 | CASTQLWSGDGGAFF | TGTGCCAGCACCCAACTCTGGTCGGGGGATGGCGGAGCTTTCTTT
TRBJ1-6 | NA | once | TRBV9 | CASTVGPQKDSPLHF | TGTGCCAGCACCGTGGGCCCCCAAAAGGATTCACCCCTCCACTTT
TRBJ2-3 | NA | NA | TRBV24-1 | CATSWGGPTDTQYF | TGTGCCACCTCTTGGGGAGGCCCCACAGATACGCAGTATTTT
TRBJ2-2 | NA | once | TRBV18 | CASSPDSYRELFF | TGTGCCAGCTCACCTGACAGTTATCGGGAGCTGTTTTTT
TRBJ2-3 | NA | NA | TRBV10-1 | CARGDTDTQYF | TGCGCCCGAGGAGATACAGATACGCAGTATTTT
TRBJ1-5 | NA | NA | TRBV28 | CASKSGFSNQPQHF | TGTGCCAGCAAATCGGGATTTAGCAATCAGCCCCAGCATTTT
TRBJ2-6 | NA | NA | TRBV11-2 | CASSRGANVLTF | TGTGCCAGCAGCCGTGGGGCCAACGTCCTGACTTTC
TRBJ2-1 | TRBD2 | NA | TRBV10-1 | CASSLLAGRGEQFF | TGCGCCAGCAGCCTCCTAGCGGGCAGGGGAGAGCAGTTCTTC
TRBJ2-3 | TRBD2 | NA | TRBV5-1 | CASSLLAGRTDTQYF | TGCGCCAGCAGCTTGCTAGCGGGACGCACAGATACGCAGTATTTT
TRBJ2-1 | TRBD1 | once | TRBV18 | CASTDRGRNEQFF | TGTGCCAGCACCGACAGGGGGAGGAATGAGCAGTTCTTC
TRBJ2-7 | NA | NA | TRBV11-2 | CASSLGPGVYEQYF | TGTGCCAGCAGCTTAGGTCCAGGGGTCTACGAGCAGTACTTC
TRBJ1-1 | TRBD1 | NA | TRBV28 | CASSPDRVGEAFF | TGTGCCAGCAGCCCGGACAGGGTAGGTGAAGCTTTCTTT
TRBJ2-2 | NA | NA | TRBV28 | CASSFSDRNTGELFF | TGTGCCAGCAGTTTTTCGGACAGAAACACCGGGGAGCTGTTTTTT
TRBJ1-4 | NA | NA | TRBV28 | CATRDILEKLFF | TGTGCAACACGGGACATATTGGAAAAACTGTTTTTT
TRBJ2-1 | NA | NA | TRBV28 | CASSLVAEILSYNEQFF | TGTGCCAGCAGTTTAGTGGCAGAAATATTATCCTACAATGAGCAGTTCTTC
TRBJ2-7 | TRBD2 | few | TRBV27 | CASSSRLAGVYEQYF | TGTGCCAGCAGTTCACGACTAGCGGGAGTTTACGAGCAGTACTTC
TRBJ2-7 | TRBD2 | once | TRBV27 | CASSRDRRTSGASYEQYF | TGTGCCAGCAGCAGGGACAGAAGGACTAGCGGGGCCTCCTACGAGCAGTACTTC
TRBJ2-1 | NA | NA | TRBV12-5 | CASGLPRGEQFF | TGTGCTAGTGGTTTGCCCCGGGGGGAGCAGTTCTTC
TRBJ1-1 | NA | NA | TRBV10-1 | CASRGQNTEAFF | TGCGCCAGCAGGGGACAGAACACTGAAGCTTTCTTT
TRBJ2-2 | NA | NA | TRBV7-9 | CASSTNGLFIANTGELFF | TGTGCCAGCAGCACGAATGGACTGTTTATCGCGAACACCGGGGAGCTGTTTTTT
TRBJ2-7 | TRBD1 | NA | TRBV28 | CASSPRDSSTPYEQYF | TGTGCCAGCAGCCCTCGGGACAGCTCTACCCCCTACGAGCAGTACTTC
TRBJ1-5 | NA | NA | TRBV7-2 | CASSLGGTLNQPQHF | TGTGCCAGCAGCTTAGGGGGGACTCTCAATCAGCCCCAGCATTTT
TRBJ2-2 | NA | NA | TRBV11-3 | CASSSDSHGELFF | TGTGCCAGCAGCTCCGACAGCCACGGGGAGCTGTTTTTT
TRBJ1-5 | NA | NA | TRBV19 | CASSTAGSSNQPQHF | TGTGCCAGTAGTACTGCGGGAAGTAGCAATCAGCCCCAGCATTTT
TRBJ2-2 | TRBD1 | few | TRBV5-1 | CASSWTGSTGELFF | TGCGCCAGCAGCTGGACAGGGTCAACCGGGGAGCTGTTTTTT